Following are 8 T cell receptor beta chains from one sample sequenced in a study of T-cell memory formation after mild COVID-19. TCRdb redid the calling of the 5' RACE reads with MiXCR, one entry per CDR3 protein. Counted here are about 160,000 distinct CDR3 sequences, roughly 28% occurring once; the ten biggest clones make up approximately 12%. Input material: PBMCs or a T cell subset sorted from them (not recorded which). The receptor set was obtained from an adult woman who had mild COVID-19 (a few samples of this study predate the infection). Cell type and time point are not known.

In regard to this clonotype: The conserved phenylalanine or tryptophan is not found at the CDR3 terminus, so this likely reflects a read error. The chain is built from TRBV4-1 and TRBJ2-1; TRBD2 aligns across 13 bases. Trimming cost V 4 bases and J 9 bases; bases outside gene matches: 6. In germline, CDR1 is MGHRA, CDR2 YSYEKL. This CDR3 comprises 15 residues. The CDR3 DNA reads TGCGCCAGCAGCCGTACTAGCGGGGGGGCCATTGAGCAGTTCTTA. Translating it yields CASSRTSGGAIEQFL.

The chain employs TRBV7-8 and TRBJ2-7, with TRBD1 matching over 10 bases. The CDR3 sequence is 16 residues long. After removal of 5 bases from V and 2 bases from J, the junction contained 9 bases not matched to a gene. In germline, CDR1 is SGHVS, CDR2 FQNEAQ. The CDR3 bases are TGTGCCAGCAGCCCCCGACCGGGACAGGGGCCCTACGAGCAGTACTTC. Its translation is CASSPRPGQGPYEQYF.

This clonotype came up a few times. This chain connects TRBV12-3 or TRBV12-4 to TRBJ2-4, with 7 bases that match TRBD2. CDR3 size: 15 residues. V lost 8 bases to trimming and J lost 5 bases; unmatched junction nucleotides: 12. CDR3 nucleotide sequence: TGTGCCAGCGCAAGCCGCGGGGAGGGACAAAACATTCAGTACTTC. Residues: CASASRGEGQNIQYF.

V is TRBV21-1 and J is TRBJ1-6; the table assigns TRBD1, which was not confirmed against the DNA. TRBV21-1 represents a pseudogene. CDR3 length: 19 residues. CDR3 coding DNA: TGTGCCAGCAGCAAAGTGAGGGACAGGGGGACGATCTATAATTCACCCCTCCACTTT. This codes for CASSKVRDRGTIYNSPLHF.

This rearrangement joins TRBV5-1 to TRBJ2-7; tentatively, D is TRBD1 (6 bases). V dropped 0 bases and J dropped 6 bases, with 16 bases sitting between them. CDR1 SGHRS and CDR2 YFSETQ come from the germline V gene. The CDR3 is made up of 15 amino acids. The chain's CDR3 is CASSLAGTQGGEQYF. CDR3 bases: TGCGCCAGCAGCTTGGCCGGGACCCAAGGGGGCGAGCAGTACTTC.

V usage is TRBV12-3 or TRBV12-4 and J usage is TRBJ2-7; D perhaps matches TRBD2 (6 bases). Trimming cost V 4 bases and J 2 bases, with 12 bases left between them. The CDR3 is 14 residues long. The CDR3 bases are TGTGCCAGCAGTTCGTATAGCGGAACCTACGAGCAGTACTTC. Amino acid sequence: CASSSYSGTYEQYF.

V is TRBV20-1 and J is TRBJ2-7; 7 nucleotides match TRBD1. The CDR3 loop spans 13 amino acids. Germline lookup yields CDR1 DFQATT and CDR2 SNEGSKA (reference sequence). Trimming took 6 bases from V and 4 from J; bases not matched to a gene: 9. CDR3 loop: CSAPRLQGYEQYF. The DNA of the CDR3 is TGCAGTGCCCCCCGTCTACAGGGGTACGAGCAGTACTTC.

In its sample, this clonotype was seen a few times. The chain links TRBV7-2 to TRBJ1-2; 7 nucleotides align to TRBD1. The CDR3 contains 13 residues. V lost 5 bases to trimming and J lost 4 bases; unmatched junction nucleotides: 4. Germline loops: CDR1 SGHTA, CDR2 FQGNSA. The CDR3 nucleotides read TGTGCCAGCAGCGACAGGGCTGGCTATGGCTACACCTTC. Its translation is CASSDRAGYGYTF.